The entry below gives a single TCR beta chain sequence along with its context. This entry comes from a study of T cell changes during pregnancy in multiple sclerosis. Data came from immunoSEQ multiplex PCR; TCRdb stores just in-frame clones and leaves some out. This sample carries around 65,000 clones, under 95% of them seen once, and the ten largest clones take 1.4% to 1.5%. Trimming took 3 bases from V and 6 from J; bases not matched to a gene: 0. The CDR3 extends over 13 amino acids. CDR1 and CDR2 (germline): MNHEY, SMNVEV (reference sequence). V gene TRBV27 combines with J gene TRBJ1-5; 9 nucleotides match TRBD1. This sample comprised peripheral blood, obtained in the third trimester of pregnancy. The TCR was taken from a female donor in good health, enrolled as a control in a pregnancy study. CDR3 amino acids: CASSLDRGQPQHF. The CDR3 DNA sequence: TGTGCCAGCAGTTTGGACAGGGGTCAGCCCCAGCATTTT.